This entry lists 5 T cell receptor beta chains sequenced from one sample in a study of neurological immune-mediated disorders. TCRdb re-derived calls from the 5' RACE reads in MiXCR, one entry per CDR3 protein. Of roughly 48,000 distinct CDR3 sequences in the sample, 12% were seen once. Time point of the sample: longitudinal time-point 3. The sample taken for sequencing was PBMCs. The receptors come from a male donor with HTLV-1-associated myelopathy (HAM/TSP).

This clonotype appeared many times. The chain joins TRBV11-3 to TRBJ1-1; no firm D call. The germline CDR1 and CDR2 sequences are SGHNT and YENEEA. V dropped 4 bases and J dropped 11 bases, with 11 bases sitting between them. The CDR3 has 11 amino acids. The CDR3 region is CASSSTFLAFF. For the CDR3, the DNA is TGTGCCAGCAGCTCCACCTTCTTGGCTTTCTTT.

This clonotype has ten or more counts. This sequence joins TRBV6-2 or TRBV6-3 and TRBJ2-7, with D tentatively TRBD1 (6 bases). Per germline, CDR1 MNHEY and CDR2 SVGEGT. CDR3 length: 13 residues. V lost 6 bases to trimming and J lost 1 base, with 10 bases between them. The CDR3 loop reads CASSRDRSYEQYF. Here the CDR3 DNA reads TGTGCCAGCAGCCGCGACAGGTCCTACGAGCAGTACTTC.

Many counts were recorded for this clonotype. The CDR3 coding sequence is TGTGCCAGCAGTTACGGGCCGCCGATCCAGTATTTT. Translating it yields CASSYGPPIQYF. The chain recombines TRBV6-2 or TRBV6-3 with TRBJ2-3; D unclear. CDR1 MNHEY and CDR2 SVGEGT come from the germline V gene. The germline V and J ends were trimmed by 2 bases and 12 bases, with 12 bases remaining between them. CDR3 length equals 12 residues.

At least ten counts were recorded for this clonotype. The chain has TRBV29-1 and TRBJ1-4, with D possibly matching TRBD1 (6 bases). Germline lookup yields CDR1 SQVTM and CDR2 ANQGSEA. The CDR3 contains 14 residues. Trimming took 4 bases from V and 4 from J, leaving 13 bases between them. The CDR3 nucleotides are TGCAGCGTTGGGGGGGGCCGAGGTAATGAAAAACTGTTTTTT. The encoded protein is CSVGGGRGNEKLFF.

This clonotype has a handful of counts. The chain links TRBV11-3 to TRBJ1-1; D is unclear. V was shortened by 1 base and J by 10 bases, with 13 bases between the two germline ends. Per germline, CDR1 SGHNT and CDR2 YENEEA. The CDR3 contains 13 residues. The CDR3 loop is CASSLVVGSGAFF. CDR3 sequence (DNA): TGTGCCAGCAGCTTAGTGGTGGGGTCGGGAGCTTTCTTT.